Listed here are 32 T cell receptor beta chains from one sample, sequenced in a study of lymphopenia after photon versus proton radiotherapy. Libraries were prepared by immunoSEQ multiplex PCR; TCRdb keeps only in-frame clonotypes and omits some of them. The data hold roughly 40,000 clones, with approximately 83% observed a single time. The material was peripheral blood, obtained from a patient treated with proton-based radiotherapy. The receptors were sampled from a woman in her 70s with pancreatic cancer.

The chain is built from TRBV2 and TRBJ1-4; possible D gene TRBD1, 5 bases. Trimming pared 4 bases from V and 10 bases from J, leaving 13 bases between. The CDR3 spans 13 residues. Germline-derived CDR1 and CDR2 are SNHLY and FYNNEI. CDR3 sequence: CASSVQGVGKLFF. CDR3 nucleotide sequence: TGTGCCAGCAGTGTCCAGGGCGTAGGAAAACTGTTTTTT. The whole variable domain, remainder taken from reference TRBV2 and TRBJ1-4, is EPEVTQTPSHQVTQMGQEVILRCVPISNHLYFYWYRQILGQKVEFLVSFYNNEISEKSEIFDDQFSVERPDGSNFTLKIRSTKLEDSAMYFCASSVQGVGKLFFGSGTQLSVL.

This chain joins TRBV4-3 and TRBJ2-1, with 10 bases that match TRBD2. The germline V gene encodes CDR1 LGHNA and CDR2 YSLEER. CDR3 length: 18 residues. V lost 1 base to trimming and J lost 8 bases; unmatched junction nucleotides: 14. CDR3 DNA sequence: TGCGCCAGCAGCCAAGTGTCGAAGTGGGCTAGCGGGAGTTATGAGCAGTTCTTC. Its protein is CASSQVSKWASGSYEQFF.

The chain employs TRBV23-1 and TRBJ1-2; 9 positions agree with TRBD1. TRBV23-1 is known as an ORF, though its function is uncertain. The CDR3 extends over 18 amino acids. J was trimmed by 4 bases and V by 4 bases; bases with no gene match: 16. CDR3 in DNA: TGCGCCAGCAGTCGGCCCGGGACAGGGAGCCTTTTACTCTATGGCTACACCTTC. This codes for CASSRPGTGSLLLYGYTF.

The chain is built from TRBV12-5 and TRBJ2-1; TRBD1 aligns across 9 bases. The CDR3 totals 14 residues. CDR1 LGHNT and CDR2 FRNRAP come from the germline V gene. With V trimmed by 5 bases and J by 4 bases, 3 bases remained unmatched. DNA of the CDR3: TGTGCTAGTGGTCCGGGACAGGGTTACAATGAGCAGTTCTTC. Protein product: CASGPGQGYNEQFF.

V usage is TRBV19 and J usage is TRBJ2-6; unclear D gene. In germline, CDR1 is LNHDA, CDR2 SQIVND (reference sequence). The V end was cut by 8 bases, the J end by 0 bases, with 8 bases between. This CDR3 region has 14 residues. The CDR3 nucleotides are TGTGCCAGTGTTCAGAGCTCTGGGGCCAACGTCCTGACTTTC. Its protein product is CASVQSSGANVLTF.

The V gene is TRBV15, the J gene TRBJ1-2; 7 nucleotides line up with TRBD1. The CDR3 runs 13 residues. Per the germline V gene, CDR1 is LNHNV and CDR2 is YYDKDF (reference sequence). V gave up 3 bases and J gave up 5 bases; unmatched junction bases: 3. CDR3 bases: TGTGCCACCAGCAGCTTGACAGGGTATGGCTACACCTTC. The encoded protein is CATSSLTGYGYTF.

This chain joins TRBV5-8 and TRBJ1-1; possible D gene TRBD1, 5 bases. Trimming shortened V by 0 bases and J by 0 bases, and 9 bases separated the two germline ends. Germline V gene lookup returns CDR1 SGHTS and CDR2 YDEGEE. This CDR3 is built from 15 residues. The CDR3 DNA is TGTGCCAGCAGCTTGGCCTGGGGGATGAACACTGAAGCTTTCTTT. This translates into CASSLAWGMNTEAFF.

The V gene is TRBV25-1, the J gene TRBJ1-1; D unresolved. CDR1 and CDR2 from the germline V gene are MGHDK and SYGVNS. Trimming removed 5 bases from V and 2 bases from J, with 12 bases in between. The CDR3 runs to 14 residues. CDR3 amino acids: CASSSGRFNTEAFF. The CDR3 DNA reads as TGTGCCAGCAGTTCGGGCAGATTCAACACTGAAGCTTTCTTT.

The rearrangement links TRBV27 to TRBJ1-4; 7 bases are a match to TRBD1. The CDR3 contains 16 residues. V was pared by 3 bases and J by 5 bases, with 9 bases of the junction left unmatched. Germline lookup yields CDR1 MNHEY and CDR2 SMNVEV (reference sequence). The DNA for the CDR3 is TGTGCCAGCAGTTTGCGCCTTGGGACAGAGAATGAAAAACTGTTTTTT. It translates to CASSLRLGTENEKLFF.

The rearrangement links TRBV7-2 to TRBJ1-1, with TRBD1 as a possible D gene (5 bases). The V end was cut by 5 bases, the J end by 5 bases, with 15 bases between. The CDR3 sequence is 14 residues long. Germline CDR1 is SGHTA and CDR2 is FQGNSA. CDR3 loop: CASSQISGKTEAFF. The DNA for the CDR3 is TGTGCCAGCAGCCAGATATCAGGGAAGACTGAAGCTTTCTTT.

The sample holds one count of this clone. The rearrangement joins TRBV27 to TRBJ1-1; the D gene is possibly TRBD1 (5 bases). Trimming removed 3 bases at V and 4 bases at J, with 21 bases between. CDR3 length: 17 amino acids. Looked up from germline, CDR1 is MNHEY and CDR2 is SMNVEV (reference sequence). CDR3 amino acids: CASSFYGAQGSSTEAFF. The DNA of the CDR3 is TGTGCCAGCAGTTTTTACGGGGCGCAGGGATCGAGCACTGAAGCTTTCTTT.

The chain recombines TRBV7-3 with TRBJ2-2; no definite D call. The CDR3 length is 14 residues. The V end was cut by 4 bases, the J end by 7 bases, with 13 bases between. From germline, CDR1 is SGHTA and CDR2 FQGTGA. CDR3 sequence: CASSYESTNGELFF. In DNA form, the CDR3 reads TGTGCCAGCAGCTACGAGAGTACGAACGGGGAGCTGTTTTTT. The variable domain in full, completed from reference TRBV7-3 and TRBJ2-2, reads GAGVSQTPSNKVTEKGKYVELRCDPISGHTALYWYRQSLGQGPEFLIYFQGTGAADDSGLPNDRFFAVRPEGSVSTLKIQRTERGDSAVYLCASSYESTNGELFFGEGSRLTVL.

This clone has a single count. The CDR3, as DNA: TGTGCCAGCACCTCTGGAGGGAACGTATATGGCTACACCTTC. Translated, it gives CASTSGGNVYGYTF. The rearrangement joins TRBV6-1 to TRBJ1-2, with unresolved D. The CDR3 sequence is 14 residues long. Trimming left V 7 bases short and J 5 bases short, with 17 bases between. The germline V gene has CDR1 MNHNS and CDR2 SASEGT.

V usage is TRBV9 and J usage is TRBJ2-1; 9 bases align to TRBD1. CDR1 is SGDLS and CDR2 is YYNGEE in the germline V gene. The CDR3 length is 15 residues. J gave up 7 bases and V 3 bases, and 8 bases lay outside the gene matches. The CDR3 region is CASSEQGAQRNEQFF. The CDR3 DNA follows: TGTGCCAGCAGCGAACAGGGGGCGCAGCGGAATGAGCAGTTCTTC.

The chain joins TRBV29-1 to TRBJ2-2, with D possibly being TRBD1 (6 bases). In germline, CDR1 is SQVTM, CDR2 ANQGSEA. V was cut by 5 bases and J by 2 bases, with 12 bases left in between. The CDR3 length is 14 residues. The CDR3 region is CSVWTATNTGELFF. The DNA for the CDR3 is TGCAGCGTTTGGACAGCTACAAACACCGGGGAGCTGTTTTTT.

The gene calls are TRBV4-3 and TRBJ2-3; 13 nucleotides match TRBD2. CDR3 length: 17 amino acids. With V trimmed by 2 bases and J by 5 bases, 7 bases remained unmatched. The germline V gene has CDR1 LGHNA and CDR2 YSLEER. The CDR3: CASSQRERTSGRDTQYF. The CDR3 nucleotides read TGCGCCAGCAGCCAAAGGGAAAGGACTAGCGGGAGAGATACGCAGTATTTT.

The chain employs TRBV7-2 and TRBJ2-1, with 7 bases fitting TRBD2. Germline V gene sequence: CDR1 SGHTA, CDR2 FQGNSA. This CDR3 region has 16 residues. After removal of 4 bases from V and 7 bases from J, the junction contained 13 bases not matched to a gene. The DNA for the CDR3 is TGTGCCAGCAGCTCCCTAAGGGAGGGTCTTAAGAATGAGCAGTTCTTC. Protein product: CASSSLREGLKNEQFF.

In nucleotides, the CDR3 is TGTGCCAGCAGTTTATCCCTGGGACACTATAATTCACCCCTCCACTTT. Protein product: CASSLSLGHYNSPLHF. V gene TRBV27 combines with J gene TRBJ1-6; TRBD1 might be the D (6 bases). Trimming shortened V by 0 bases and J by 3 bases, and 9 bases separated the two germline ends. Germline lookup yields CDR1 MNHEY and CDR2 SMNVEV (reference sequence). The CDR3 totals 16 residues.

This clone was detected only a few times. The CDR3 reads CASSYIGSNSYGYTF. The CDR3 DNA sequence: TGTGCCAGCAGTTATATAGGGTCTAATTCCTATGGCTACACCTTC. The genes are TRBV6-6 and TRBJ1-2; D gene uncertain. Germline V gives CDR1 MNHNY, CDR2 SVGAGI (reference sequence). V shed 3 bases and J shed 4 bases, with 15 bases lying between them. The CDR3 length is 15 residues.

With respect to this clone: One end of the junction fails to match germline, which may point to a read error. The DNA for the CDR3 is TGTGCCAGCAGTTTATCGAGCGGATCCGGGGCCGTCTTC. Translated, it gives CASSLSSGSGAVF. V usage is TRBV28 and J usage is TRBJ2-1; D possibly uses TRBD1 or TRBD2 (5 bases each). CDR3 size: 13 residues. Germline V gives CDR1 MDHEN, CDR2 SYDVKM.

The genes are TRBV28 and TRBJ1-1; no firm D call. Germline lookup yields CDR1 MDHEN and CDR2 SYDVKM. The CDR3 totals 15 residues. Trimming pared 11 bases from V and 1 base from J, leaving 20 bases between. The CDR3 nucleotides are TGTGCCGGCAACACAGCCGGATCTCCGAACACTGAAGCTTTCTTT. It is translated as CAGNTAGSPNTEAFF. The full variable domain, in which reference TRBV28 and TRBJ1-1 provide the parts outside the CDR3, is DVKVTQSSRYLVKRTGEKVFLECVQDMDHENMFWYRQDPGLGLRLIYFSYDVKMKEKGDIPEGYSVSREKKERFSLILESASTNQTSMYLCAGNTAGSPNTEAFFGQGTRLTVV.

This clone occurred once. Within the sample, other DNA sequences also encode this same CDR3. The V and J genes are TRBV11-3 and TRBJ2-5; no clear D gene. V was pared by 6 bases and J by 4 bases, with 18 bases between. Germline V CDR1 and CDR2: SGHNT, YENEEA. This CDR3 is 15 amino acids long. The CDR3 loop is CASSQQAGSLETQYF. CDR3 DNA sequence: TGTGCCAGCAGTCAGCAGGCAGGCTCCTTAGAGACCCAGTACTTC.

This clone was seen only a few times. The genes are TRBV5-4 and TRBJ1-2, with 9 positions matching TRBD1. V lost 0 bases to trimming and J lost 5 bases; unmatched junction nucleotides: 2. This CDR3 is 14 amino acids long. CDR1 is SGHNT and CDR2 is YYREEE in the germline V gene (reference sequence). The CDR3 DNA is TGTGCCAGCAGCTTGGGGACAGGGGCGTATGGCTACACCTTC. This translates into CASSLGTGAYGYTF.

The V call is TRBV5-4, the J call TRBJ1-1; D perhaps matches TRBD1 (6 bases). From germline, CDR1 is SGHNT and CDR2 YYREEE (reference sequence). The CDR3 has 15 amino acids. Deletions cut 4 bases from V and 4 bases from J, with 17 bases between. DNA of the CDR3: TGTGCCAGCAGCCCGCCGCAGGGGTTAGGCACTGAAGCTTTCTTT. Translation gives CASSPPQGLGTEAFF.

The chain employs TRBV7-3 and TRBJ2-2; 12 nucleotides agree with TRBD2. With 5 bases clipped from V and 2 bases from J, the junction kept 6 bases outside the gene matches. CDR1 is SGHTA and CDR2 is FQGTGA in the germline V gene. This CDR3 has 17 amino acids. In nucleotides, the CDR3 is TGTGCCAGCAGCCCAGGGACTAGCGGGCTCAACACCGGGGAGCTGTTTTTT. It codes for CASSPGTSGLNTGELFF. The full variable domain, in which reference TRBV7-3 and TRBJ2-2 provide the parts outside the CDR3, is GAGVSQTPSNKVTEKGKYVELRCDPISGHTALYWYRQSLGQGPEFLIYFQGTGAADDSGLPNDRFFAVRPEGSVSTLKIQRTERGDSAVYLCASSPGTSGLNTGELFFGEGSRLTVL.

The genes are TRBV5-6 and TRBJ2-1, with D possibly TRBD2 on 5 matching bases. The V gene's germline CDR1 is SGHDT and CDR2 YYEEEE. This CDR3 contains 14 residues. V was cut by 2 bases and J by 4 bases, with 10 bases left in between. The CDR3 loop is CASSFTPGYNEQFF. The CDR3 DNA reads TGTGCCAGCAGCTTCACTCCGGGGTACAATGAGCAGTTCTTC.

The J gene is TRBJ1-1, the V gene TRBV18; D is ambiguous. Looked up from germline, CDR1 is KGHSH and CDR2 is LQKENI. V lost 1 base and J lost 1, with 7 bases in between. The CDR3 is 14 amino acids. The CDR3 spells CASSPQHTNTEAFF. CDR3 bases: TGTGCCAGCTCACCACAGCACACGAACACTGAAGCTTTCTTT.

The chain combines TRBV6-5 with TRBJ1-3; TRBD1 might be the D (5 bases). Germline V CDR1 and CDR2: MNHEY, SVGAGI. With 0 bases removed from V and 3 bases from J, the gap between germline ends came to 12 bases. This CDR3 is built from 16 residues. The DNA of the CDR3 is TGTGCCAGCAGTTACTCTGGCTCAGGGCGTGGAAACACCATATATTTT. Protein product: CASSYSGSGRGNTIYF.

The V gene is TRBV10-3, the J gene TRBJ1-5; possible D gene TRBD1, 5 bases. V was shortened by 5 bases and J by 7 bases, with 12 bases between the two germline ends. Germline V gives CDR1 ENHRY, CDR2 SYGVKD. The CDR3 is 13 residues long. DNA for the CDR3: TGTGCCATCAGTAACCAGGGAAACCAGCCCCAGCATTTT. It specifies CAISNQGNQPQHF.

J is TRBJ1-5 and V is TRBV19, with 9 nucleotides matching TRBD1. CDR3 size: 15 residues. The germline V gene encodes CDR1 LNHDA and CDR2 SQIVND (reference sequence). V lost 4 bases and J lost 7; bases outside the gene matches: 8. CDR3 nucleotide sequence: TGTGCCAGTAGTACCTGGACAGGGGTCGACCAGCCCCAGCATTTT. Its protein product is CASSTWTGVDQPQHF.

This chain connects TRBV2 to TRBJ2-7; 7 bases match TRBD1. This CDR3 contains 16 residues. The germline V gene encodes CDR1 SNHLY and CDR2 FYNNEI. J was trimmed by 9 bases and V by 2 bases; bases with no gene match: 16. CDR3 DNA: TGTGCCAGCAGTGAACGTGTGGCAGGGGGACGACGGGCGCAGTACTTC. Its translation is CASSERVAGGRRAQYF.

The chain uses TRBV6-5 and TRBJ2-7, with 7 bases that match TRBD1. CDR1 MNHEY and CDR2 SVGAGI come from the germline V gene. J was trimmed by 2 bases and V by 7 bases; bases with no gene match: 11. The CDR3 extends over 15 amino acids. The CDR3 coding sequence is TGTGCCAGCACCGAGAGGGGGCGGTTAACCTACGAGCAGTACTTC. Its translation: CASTERGRLTYEQYF.